This TCR beta chain was recorded in a study of memory CD4+ T cells and cytomegalovirus serostatus. In the study overall: Healthy Belgian adult donors included nine or ten CMV-positive and 24 CMV-negative people.

CDR1 and CDR2 from the germline V gene are MNHEY and SVGAGI. V lost 5 bases to trimming and J lost 5 bases; unmatched junction nucleotides: 7. The CDR3 consists of 15 residues. Study-wide results and caveats: Repertoires predicted CMV serostatus with median bootstrapped AUC of about 0.96. About 40% of the roughly 160 known CMV-associated TCRbeta sequences appeared in CD4+ memory.

Clones were sequenced by immunoSEQ multiplex PCR, and TCRdb holds only the in-frame ones, with some missing. The data hold tens of thousands of clones, with 75% to 85% observed a single time. Single viable CD3+CD4+CD8-CD45RO+ cells were sorted as the memory CD4+ T cells. Serostatus was set by detecting CMV pp150, pp28, p38, p52 IgG. Turning to this clone: Its specificity is not known.

Sequencing used memory CD4+ T cells from blood. The rearrangement links TRBV6-5 to TRBJ2-5, with 11 nucleotides matching TRBD1. This TCR derives from an adult in good health and CMV-seronegative. DNA for the CDR3: TGTGCCAGCAGTACATGGACAGGGGGCGGTGAGACCCAGTACTTC. Translated, it gives CASSTWTGGGETQYF.